A single sample gave rise to the 12 T cell receptor beta chains below, sequenced in a study of T-cell reconstitution after alpha-beta-depleted transplantation in children. Researchers prepared the TCRbeta library using unique molecular identifiers, the study reports. TCRdb itself ran the PCR reads through MiXCR, one entry per CDR3 protein. The data hold 700,000 to 950,000 distinct CDR3 sequences, with roughly 15% observed a single time. The sample here was PBMCs, mostly from graft donor cells, taken 360 days after TCRalphabeta/CD19-depleted stem cell transplant. The source of these receptors is a male patient under 18 who had a stem cell transplant for acute lymphoblastic leukemia, so the T cells may come from the graft donor.

This clonotype showed up just a few times. The chain joins TRBV12-3 or TRBV12-4 to TRBJ2-3; D is possibly TRBD1 or TRBD2 (5 bases each). V was clipped by 3 bases and J by 1 base, with 11 bases between them. The CDR3 totals 15 residues. The CDR3 sequence is CASSFRAAGTDTQYF. CDR3 DNA: TGTGCCAGCAGTTTCAGGGCAGCGGGCACAGATACGCAGTATTTT.

The V gene is TRBV19, the J gene TRBJ1-5; D ambiguous. Trimming removed 5 bases from V and 2 bases from J, with 19 bases in between. The CDR3 sequence is 17 residues long. The germline CDR1 and CDR2 sequences are LNHDA and SQIVND (reference sequence). CDR3 region: CASSSGRKSGGNQPQHF. CDR3 in DNA: TGTGCCAGTAGTTCGGGCAGAAAGTCCGGGGGCAATCAGCCCCAGCATTTT.

At least ten counts were recorded for this clonotype. The genes are TRBV12-3 or TRBV12-4 and TRBJ2-3, with D tentatively TRBD1 (5 bases). V shed 9 bases and J shed 3 bases, with 13 bases lying between them. The CDR3 has 13 residues. The CDR3 loop is CASRKTGTDTQYF. CDR3 coding DNA: TGTGCCAGTAGAAAAACAGGAACAGATACGCAGTATTTT.

CDR3 sequence reads: CASSPGDRGRWGNQPQHF. In nucleotides, the CDR3 is TGTGCCAGCAGTCCGGGGGACAGGGGACGATGGGGCAATCAGCCCCAGCATTTT. This rearrangement joins TRBV12-3 or TRBV12-4 to TRBJ1-5; 10 nucleotides align to TRBD1. The CDR3 extends over 18 amino acids. J was trimmed by 2 bases and V by 5 bases; bases with no gene match: 12.

This clonotype came up a few times. The rearrangement joins TRBV27 to TRBJ1-1; TRBD1 matches 7 bases. This CDR3 region has 14 residues. Trimming removed 4 bases from V and 0 bases from J; junction bases left unmatched: 2. Per germline, CDR1 MNHEY and CDR2 SMNVEV (reference sequence). CDR3 bases: TGTGCCAGCAGTTATCAGGGGGTGAACACTGAAGCTTTCTTT. Amino acid sequence: CASSYQGVNTEAFF.

V and J are TRBV7-9 and TRBJ2-5; D is possibly TRBD1 (6 bases). Germline-derived CDR1 and CDR2 are SEHNR and FQNEAQ (reference sequence). The CDR3 spans 11 residues. With 11 bases removed from V and 5 bases from J, the gap between germline ends came to 12 bases. CDR3 amino acids: CAAGDWETQYF. CDR3 DNA sequence: TGTGCCGCAGGGGATTGGGAGACCCAGTACTTC.

This clonotype was counted a few times. The chain has TRBV5-1 and TRBJ2-1; D is perhaps TRBD1 or TRBD2 (7 bases each). Germline assignment: CDR1 SGHRS and CDR2 YFSETQ. V was pared by 7 bases and J by 3 bases, with 14 bases between. CDR3 length: 14 residues. CDR3 residues: CASFQGEGYNEQFF. For the CDR3, the DNA is TGCGCCAGCTTCCAGGGGGAGGGCTACAATGAGCAGTTCTTC.

The chain links TRBV12-3 or TRBV12-4 to TRBJ2-5; perhaps TRBD2 as D (5 bases). The V gene lost 4 bases and the J gene lost 5 bases, with 17 bases spanning the gap. This CDR3 has 15 residues. Written as DNA, the CDR3 is TGTGCCAGCAGTTATCACGGACTTGCCGGCGAGACCCAGTACTTC. Translation: CASSYHGLAGETQYF.

The rearrangement joins TRBV20-1 to TRBJ2-3; 7 positions match TRBD2. CDR1 DFQATT and CDR2 SNEGSKA come from the germline V gene (reference sequence). Trimming took 7 bases from V and 5 from J; bases not matched to a gene: 9. The CDR3 is made up of 13 amino acids. CDR3 loop: CSVQTSYLDTQYF. CDR3 sequence (DNA): TGCAGTGTCCAGACTAGCTATTTAGATACGCAGTATTTT.

There are a few counts of this clonotype. The chain joins TRBV11-2 to TRBJ2-1; the match to TRBD2 covers 9 bases. This CDR3 spans 14 amino acids. The germline V gene has CDR1 SGHAT and CDR2 FQNNGV. V trimming: 7 bases; J trimming: 3 bases; junction bases outside the gene matches: 4. The CDR3 is CASTPSGIYNEQFF. The CDR3 region has the DNA TGTGCCAGCACCCCTAGCGGGATCTACAATGAGCAGTTCTTC.

This clonotype was detected ten times or more. The gene calls are TRBV5-1 and TRBJ2-1; 11 bases match TRBD2. This CDR3 has 17 residues. CDR1 SGHRS and CDR2 YFSETQ come from the germline V gene. The V gene end was trimmed by 0 bases and the J gene end by 0 bases; junction bases not matched to a gene: 2. The CDR3 sequence: CASSLGLAGSSYNEQFF. The CDR3 DNA is TGCGCCAGCAGCTTGGGACTAGCGGGGTCCTCCTACAATGAGCAGTTCTTC.

This clonotype was seen more than once but under ten times. V gene TRBV30 combines with J gene TRBJ1-5; D is uncertain. V lost 3 bases and J lost 4, with 10 bases in between. The CDR3 runs to 13 residues. CDR1 and CDR2 from the germline V gene are GTSNPN and SVGIG (reference sequence). CDR3 region: CAWSLRGNQPQHF. The CDR3 DNA sequence: TGTGCCTGGAGCTTACGGGGAAATCAGCCCCAGCATTTT.